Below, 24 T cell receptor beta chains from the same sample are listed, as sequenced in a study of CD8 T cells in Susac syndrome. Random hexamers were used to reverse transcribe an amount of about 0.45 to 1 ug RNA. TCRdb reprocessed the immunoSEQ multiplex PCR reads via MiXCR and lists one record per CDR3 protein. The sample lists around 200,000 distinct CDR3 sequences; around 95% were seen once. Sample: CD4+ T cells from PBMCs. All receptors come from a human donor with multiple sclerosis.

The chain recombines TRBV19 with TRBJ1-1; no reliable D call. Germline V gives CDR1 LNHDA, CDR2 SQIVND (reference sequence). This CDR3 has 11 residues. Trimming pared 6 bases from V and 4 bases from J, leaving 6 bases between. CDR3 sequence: CASRQLTEAFF. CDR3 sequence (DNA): TGTGCCAGTAGACAGCTCACTGAAGCTTTCTTT.

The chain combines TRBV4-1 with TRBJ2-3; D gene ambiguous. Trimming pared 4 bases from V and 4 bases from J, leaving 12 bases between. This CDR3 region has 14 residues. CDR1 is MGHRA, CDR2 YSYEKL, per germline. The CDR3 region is CASSRSLVPDTQYF. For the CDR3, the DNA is TGCGCCAGCAGCCGCTCGCTAGTCCCAGATACGCAGTATTTT.

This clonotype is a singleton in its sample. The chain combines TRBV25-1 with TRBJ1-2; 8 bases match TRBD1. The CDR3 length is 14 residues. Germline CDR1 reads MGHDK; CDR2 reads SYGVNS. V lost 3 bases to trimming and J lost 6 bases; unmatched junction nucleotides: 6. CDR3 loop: CASSDTTGADGYTF. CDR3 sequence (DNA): TGTGCCAGCAGTGACACGACAGGGGCGGATGGCTACACCTTC.

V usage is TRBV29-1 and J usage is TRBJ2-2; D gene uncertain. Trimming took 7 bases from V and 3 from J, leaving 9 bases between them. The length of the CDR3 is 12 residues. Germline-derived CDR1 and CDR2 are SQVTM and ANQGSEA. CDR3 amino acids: CSATVYTGELFF. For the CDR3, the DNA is TGCAGCGCGACCGTTTACACCGGGGAGCTGTTTTTT.

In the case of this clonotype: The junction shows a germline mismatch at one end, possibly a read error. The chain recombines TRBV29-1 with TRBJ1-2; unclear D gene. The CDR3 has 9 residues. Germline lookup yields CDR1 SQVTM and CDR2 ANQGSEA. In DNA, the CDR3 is TGCAGCGTGAGTGAGGGTTCAGCCTTC. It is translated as CSVSEGSAF. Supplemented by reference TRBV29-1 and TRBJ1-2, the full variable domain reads SAVISQKPSRDICQRGTSLTIQCQVDSQVTMMFWYRQQPGQSLTLIATANQGSEATYESGFVIDKFPISRPNLTFSTLTVSNMSPEDSSIYLCSVSEGSAFGSGTRLTVV.

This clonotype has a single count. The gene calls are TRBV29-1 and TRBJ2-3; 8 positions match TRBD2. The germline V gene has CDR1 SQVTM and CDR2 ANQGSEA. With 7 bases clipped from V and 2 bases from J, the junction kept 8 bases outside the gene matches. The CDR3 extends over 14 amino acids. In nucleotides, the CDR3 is TGCAGCGCCCCGTTCGGGGGGGCCACAGATACGCAGTATTTT. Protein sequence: CSAPFGGATDTQYF.

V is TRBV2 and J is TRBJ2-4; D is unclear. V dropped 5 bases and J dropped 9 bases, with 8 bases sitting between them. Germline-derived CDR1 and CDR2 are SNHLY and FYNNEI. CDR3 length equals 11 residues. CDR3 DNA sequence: TGTGCCAGCAGTTCCGGAAGCATTCAGTACTTC. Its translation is CASSSGSIQYF.

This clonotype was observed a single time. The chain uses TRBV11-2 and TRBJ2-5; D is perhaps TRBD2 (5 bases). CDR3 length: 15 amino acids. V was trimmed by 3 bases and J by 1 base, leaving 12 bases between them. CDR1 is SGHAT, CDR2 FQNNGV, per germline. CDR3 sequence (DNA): TGTGCCAGCAGCTTCACTCCGGGGATCCAAGAGACCCAGTACTTC. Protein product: CASSFTPGIQETQYF.

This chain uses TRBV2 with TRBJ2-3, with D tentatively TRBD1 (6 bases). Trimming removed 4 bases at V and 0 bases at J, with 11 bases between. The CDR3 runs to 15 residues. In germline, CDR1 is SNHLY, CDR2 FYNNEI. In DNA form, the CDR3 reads TGTGCCAGCAGTGGACAGGCTTCTAGCACAGATACGCAGTATTTT. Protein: CASSGQASSTDTQYF.

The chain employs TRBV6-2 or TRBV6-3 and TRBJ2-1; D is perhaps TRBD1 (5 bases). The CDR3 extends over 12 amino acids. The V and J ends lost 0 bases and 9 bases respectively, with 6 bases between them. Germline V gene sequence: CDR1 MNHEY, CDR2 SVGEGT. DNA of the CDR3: TGTGCCAGCAGTTACTCCCAGGGTGAGCAGTTCTTC. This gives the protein CASSYSQGEQFF.

DNA of the CDR3: TGTGCCAGCAGTTTAACAACGGGGGGGCAGGACGAGCAGTACTTC. This translates into CASSLTTGGQDEQYF. J is TRBJ2-7 and V is TRBV12-3 or TRBV12-4, with 8 bases aligning to TRBD2. The junction had 8 bases not matched to a gene; V was cut back by 2 bases and J by 5 bases. The CDR3 contains 15 residues.

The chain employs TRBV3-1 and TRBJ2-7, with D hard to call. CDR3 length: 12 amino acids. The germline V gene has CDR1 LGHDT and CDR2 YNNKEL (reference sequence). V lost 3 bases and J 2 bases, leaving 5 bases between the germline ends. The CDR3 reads CASSQRTYEQYF. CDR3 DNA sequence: TGTGCCAGCAGCCAGCGTACCTACGAGCAGTACTTC.

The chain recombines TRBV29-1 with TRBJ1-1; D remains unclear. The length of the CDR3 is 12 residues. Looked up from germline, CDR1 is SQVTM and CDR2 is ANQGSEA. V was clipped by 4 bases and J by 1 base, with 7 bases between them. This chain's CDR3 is CSVGWRNTEAFF. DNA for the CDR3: TGCAGCGTTGGATGGCGGAACACTGAAGCTTTCTTT.

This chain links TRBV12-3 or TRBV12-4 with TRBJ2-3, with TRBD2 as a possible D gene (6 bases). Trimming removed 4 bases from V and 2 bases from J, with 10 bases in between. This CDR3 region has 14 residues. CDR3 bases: TGTGCCAGCAGTTCCGGGGGAGACACAGATACGCAGTATTTT. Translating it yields CASSSGGDTDTQYF.

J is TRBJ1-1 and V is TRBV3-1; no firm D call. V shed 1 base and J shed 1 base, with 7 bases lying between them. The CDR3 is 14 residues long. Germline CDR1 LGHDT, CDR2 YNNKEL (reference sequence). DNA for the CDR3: TGTGCCAGCAGCCAAGGATGGGCGAACACTGAAGCTTTCTTT. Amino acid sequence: CASSQGWANTEAFF.

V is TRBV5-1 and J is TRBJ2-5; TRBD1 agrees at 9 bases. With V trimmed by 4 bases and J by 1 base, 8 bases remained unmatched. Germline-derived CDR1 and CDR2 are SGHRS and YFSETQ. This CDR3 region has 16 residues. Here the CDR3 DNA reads TGCGCCAGCAGCGGAAGGACAGGGGACGTCCAAGAGACCCAGTACTTC. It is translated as CASSGRTGDVQETQYF.

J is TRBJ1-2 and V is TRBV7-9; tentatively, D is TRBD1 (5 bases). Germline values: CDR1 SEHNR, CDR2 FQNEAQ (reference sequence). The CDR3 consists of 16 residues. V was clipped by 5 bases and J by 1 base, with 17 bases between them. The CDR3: CASSGGEAGLNYGYTF. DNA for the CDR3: TGTGCCAGCAGCGGTGGCGAGGCAGGGCTTAACTATGGCTACACCTTC.

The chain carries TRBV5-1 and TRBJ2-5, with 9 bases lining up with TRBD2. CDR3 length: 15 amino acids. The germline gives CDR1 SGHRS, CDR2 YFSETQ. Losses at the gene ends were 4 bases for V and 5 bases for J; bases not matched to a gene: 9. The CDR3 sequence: CASSPDAGGPETQYF. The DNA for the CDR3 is TGCGCCAGCAGCCCTGACGCGGGGGGGCCGGAGACCCAGTACTTC.

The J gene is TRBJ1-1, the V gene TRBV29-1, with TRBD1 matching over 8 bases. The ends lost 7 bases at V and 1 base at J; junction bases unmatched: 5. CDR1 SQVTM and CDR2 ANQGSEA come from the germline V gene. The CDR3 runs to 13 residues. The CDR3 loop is CSGSTGGNTEAFF. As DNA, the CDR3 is TGCAGCGGATCAACAGGGGGGAACACTGAAGCTTTCTTT.

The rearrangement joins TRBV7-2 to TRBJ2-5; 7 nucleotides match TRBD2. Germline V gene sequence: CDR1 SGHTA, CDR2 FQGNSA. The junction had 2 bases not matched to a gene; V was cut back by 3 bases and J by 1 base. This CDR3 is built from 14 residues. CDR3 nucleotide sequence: TGTGCCAGCAGCTTGAGCGGGATCCAAGAGACCCAGTACTTC. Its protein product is CASSLSGIQETQYF.

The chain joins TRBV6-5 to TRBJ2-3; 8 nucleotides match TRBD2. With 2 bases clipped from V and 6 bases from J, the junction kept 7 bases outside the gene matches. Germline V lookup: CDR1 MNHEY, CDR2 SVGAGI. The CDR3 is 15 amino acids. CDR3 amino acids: CASSYGSGGSDTQYF. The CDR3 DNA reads TGTGCCAGCAGTTACGGGAGCGGGGGTTCGGATACGCAGTATTTT.

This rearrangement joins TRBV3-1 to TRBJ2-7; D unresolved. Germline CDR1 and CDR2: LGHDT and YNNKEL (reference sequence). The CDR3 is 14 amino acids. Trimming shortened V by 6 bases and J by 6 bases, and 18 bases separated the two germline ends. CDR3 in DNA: TGTGCCAGCAGTCGCATTTCCGGTTTGGGCGAGCAGTACTTC. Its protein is CASSRISGLGEQYF.

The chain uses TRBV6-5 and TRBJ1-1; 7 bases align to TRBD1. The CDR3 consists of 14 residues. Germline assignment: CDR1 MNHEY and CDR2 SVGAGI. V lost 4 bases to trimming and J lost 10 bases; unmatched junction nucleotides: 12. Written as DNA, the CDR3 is TGTGCCAGCAGTTCCGGACAGGTAATATTTCCAGCTTTCTTT. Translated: CASSSGQVIFPAFF.

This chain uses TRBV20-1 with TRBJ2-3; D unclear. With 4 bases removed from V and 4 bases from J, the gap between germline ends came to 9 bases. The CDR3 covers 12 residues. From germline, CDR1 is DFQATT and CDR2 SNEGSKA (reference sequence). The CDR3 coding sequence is TGCAGTGCTAATGTTGCCCCAGATACGCAGTATTTT. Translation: CSANVAPDTQYF.